The 19 T cell receptor beta chains listed next were all sequenced from one sample in a study of blood T cell repertoires in COVID-19. This table comes from immunoSEQ multiplex PCR, and its TCRdb copy is limited to in-frame clones, with some not included. The sample records a few hundred thousand clones, roughly nine tenths being singletons. Sequencing was performed on peripheral blood. The receptors were sampled from a woman aged 40-49 years who had recovered from COVID-19.

The chain joins TRBV5-5 to TRBJ1-5, with 7 bases fitting TRBD1. Germline loops: CDR1 SGHKS, CDR2 YYEKEE (reference sequence). CDR3 length: 15 residues. The trim removed 0 bases at V and 4 bases at J, leaving 4 bases unmatched. The CDR3 region is CASSLASGGNQPQHF. CDR3 bases: TGTGCCAGCAGCTTGGCCTCAGGGGGTAATCAGCCCCAGCATTTT.

The rearrangement links TRBV6-2 or TRBV6-3 to TRBJ2-7, with 9 bases identical to TRBD2. The junction had 10 bases not matched to a gene; V was cut back by 4 bases and J by 3 bases. CDR1 and CDR2 (germline): MNHEY, SVGEGT. CDR3 length: 16 amino acids. In nucleotides, the CDR3 is TGTGCCAGCAGTTGGGGAGCTAGCGGGATAGGCTACGAGCAGTACTTC. Its translation is CASSWGASGIGYEQYF.

The chain's CDR3 is CASSTGQLNTEAFF. In DNA form, the CDR3 reads TGTGCCAGCAGCACGGGACAGTTGAACACTGAAGCTTTCTTT. V usage is TRBV7-2 and J usage is TRBJ1-1, with TRBD1 identical over 7 bases. The CDR3 loop spans 14 amino acids. The V segment lost 5 bases and the J segment 0 bases; nucleotides outside the gene matches: 3. Germline CDR1 and CDR2: SGHTA and FQGNSA.

J is TRBJ1-3 and V is TRBV5-5; D is possibly TRBD1 (5 bases). Germline CDR1 and CDR2: SGHKS and YYEKEE (reference sequence). The CDR3 contains 12 residues. Between the trimmed V and J ends, which lost 4 bases and 11 bases, there was a span of 13 bases. CDR3 protein: CASSRGTGAIYF. In DNA form, the CDR3 reads TGTGCCAGCAGCAGGGGAACGGGCGCCATATATTTT.

The rearrangement links TRBV27 to TRBJ2-6; 11 bases match TRBD1. Germline-derived CDR1 and CDR2 are MNHEY and SMNVEV (reference sequence). This CDR3 spans 17 amino acids. J gave up 0 bases and V 5 bases, and 3 bases lay outside the gene matches. The CDR3 spells CASSGQGAPSGANVLTF. The CDR3, as DNA: TGTGCCAGCAGTGGACAGGGGGCGCCCTCTGGGGCCAACGTCCTGACTTTC.

The chain links TRBV19 to TRBJ1-4; 12 bases match TRBD1. V dropped 10 bases and J dropped 4; count of bases not matched to a gene: 7. Looked up from germline, CDR1 is LNHDA and CDR2 is SQIVND (reference sequence). The CDR3 totals 15 residues. CDR3 coding DNA: TGTGCCACCGGGGGACAGGGGGCGAATAATGAAAAACTGTTTTTT. Amino acids: CATGGQGANNEKLFF.

The count of this clone is one. V and J are TRBV18 and TRBJ2-7, with D hard to call. V was clipped by 4 bases and J by 0 bases, with 7 bases between them. The CDR3 sequence is 13 residues long. Germline-derived CDR1 and CDR2 are KGHSH and LQKENI. The CDR3 coding sequence is TGTGCCAGCTCACTCGACACCTCCTACGAGCAGTACTTC. Protein: CASSLDTSYEQYF.

This sequence joins TRBV18 and TRBJ1-5; 7 bases are shared with TRBD1. This CDR3 comprises 15 residues. Germline V gives CDR1 KGHSH, CDR2 LQKENI. With V trimmed by 2 bases and J by 7 bases, 8 bases remained unmatched. The DNA for the CDR3 is TGTGCCAGCTCACCAACTAACGACAGGGCCCAGCCCCAGCATTTT. Translated: CASSPTNDRAQPQHF.

The rearrangement links TRBV5-1 to TRBJ2-7; 10 bases agree with TRBD1. Trimming removed 4 bases from V and 7 bases from J; junction bases left unmatched: 17. Germline values: CDR1 SGHRS, CDR2 YFSETQ. CDR3 length: 17 amino acids. As DNA, the CDR3 is TGCGCCAGCAGCCTGTCGGTTGATCGGACAGGGGGGCGGGAGCAGTACTTC. This sequence encodes CASSLSVDRTGGREQYF.

This chain links TRBV5-1 with TRBJ2-1, with TRBD1 matching over 7 bases. The ends lost 3 bases at V and 7 bases at J; junction bases unmatched: 4. CDR1 and CDR2 from the germline V gene are SGHRS and YFSETQ. The CDR3 runs 13 residues. The CDR3 DNA sequence: TGCGCCAGCAGCTCGGGACAGAAAAATGAGCAGTTCTTC. This sequence encodes CASSSGQKNEQFF.

The chain employs TRBV5-6 and TRBJ2-7; D unresolved. The germline V gene has CDR1 SGHDT and CDR2 YYEEEE. This CDR3 comprises 15 residues. Trimming removed 0 bases from V and 2 bases from J, with 12 bases in between. CDR3 bases: TGTGCCAGCAGCTTGGGGTTCGCCGGAGCCTACGAGCAGTACTTC. It encodes CASSLGFAGAYEQYF.

The chain recombines TRBV2 with TRBJ1-2; D is unclear. CDR1 is SNHLY and CDR2 is FYNNEI in the germline V gene. Trimming pared 4 bases from V and 4 bases from J, leaving 10 bases between. The CDR3 contains 13 residues. The CDR3 bases are TGTGCCAGCAGTGTATCGGTGTTCTATGGCTACACCTTC. Amino acids: CASSVSVFYGYTF.

The J gene is TRBJ1-1, the V gene TRBV23-1; D perhaps matches TRBD1 (5 bases). TRBV23-1 is an ORF, and what it does is uncertain. The CDR3 loop spans 13 amino acids. Trimming took off 2 bases at V and 3 bases at J, with 7 bases between the two ends. In DNA, the CDR3 is TGCGCCAGCAGTCAACAGGGCGACACTGAAGCTTTCTTT. This sequence encodes CASSQQGDTEAFF.

This clone was seen only once. CDR3 protein: CASSPEPSRNTIYF. CDR3 coding DNA: TGTGCCAGCAGTCCTGAGCCTTCAAGAAACACCATATATTTT. The chain uses TRBV6-6 and TRBJ1-3; D is uncertain. Trimming took off 5 bases at V and 5 bases at J, with 13 bases between the two ends. This CDR3 contains 14 residues. The germline CDR1 and CDR2 sequences are MNHNY and SVGAGI (reference sequence).

This chain connects TRBV3-1 (or the pseudogene TRBV3-2) to TRBJ1-1; 8 positions match TRBD1. Trimming took 2 bases from V and 1 from J; bases not matched to a gene: 3. The CDR3 length is 15 residues. CDR1 and CDR2 (germline): LGHDT, YNNKEL (reference sequence). CDR3 sequence reads: CASSQPGTGNTEAFF. The CDR3 DNA sequence: TGTGCCAGCAGCCAACCCGGGACAGGGAACACTGAAGCTTTCTTT.

The chain has TRBV29-1 and TRBJ1-1; unclear D gene. This CDR3 region has 13 residues. V was clipped by 4 bases and J by 1 base, with 10 bases between them. Germline CDR1 is SQVTM and CDR2 is ANQGSEA. As DNA, the CDR3 is TGCAGCGTTGTTAAGCTTAAGAACACTGAAGCTTTCTTT. This gives the protein CSVVKLKNTEAFF.

The CDR3 DNA sequence: TGTGCCAGCAACAGACAGGGGAGCTTTGGTGAAGCTTTCTTT. Translated, it gives CASNRQGSFGEAFF. This rearrangement joins TRBV28 to TRBJ1-1, with TRBD1 matching 8 bases. The germline V gene has CDR1 MDHEN and CDR2 SYDVKM. The CDR3 is 14 residues long. V gave up 7 bases and J gave up 7 bases; unmatched junction bases: 11.

The chain couples TRBV19 to TRBJ2-3, with D uncertain. The germline gives CDR1 LNHDA, CDR2 SQIVND (reference sequence). Trimming removed 6 bases at V and 4 bases at J, with 5 bases between. CDR3 length: 11 residues. This CDR3 is CASSSPDTQYF. CDR3 DNA sequence: TGTGCCAGTAGCTCCCCAGATACGCAGTATTTT. Based on the CDR3 plus reference TRBV19 and TRBJ2-3, the full variable domain is DGGITQSPKYLFRKEGQNVTLSCEQNLNHDAMYWYRQDPGQGLRLIYYSQIVNDFQKGDIAEGYSVSREKKESFPLTVTSAQKNPTAFYLCASSSPDTQYFGPGTRLTVL.

The gene calls are TRBV7-3 and TRBJ2-1, with a weak D call TRBD2 (6 bases). V lost 1 base and J 2 bases, leaving 9 bases between the germline ends. The CDR3 loop spans 15 amino acids. Germline CDR1 SGHTA, CDR2 FQGTGA. The CDR3 nucleotides read TGTGCCAGCAGCTTAAATAGCGGAACCTACAATGAGCAGTTCTTC. This encodes CASSLNSGTYNEQFF.